The rows below give T cell receptor beta chains drawn from one sample of a study of PD-1 blockade in classical Hodgkin lymphoma. Some clones are missing from TCRdb's copy, which holds only in-frame ones; the method was immunoSEQ multiplex PCR. There are 20,000 to 30,000 clones in the sample; over 75% occur only once, and around 2.5% lies in the top ten. The sample here was peripheral blood mononuclear cells (PBMCs), taken at baseline. These receptors originate from a human donor with classical Hodgkin lymphoma. CDR3s include the opening cysteine and the closing phenylalanine or tryptophan. The D gene is left open where the match is weak. Size tells how often a clone was seen (once, few, many) or the class of an expanded clone, and some rows leave it out.

j_call,clone_size,d_call,cdr3_length,v_call,cdr3_nt,cdr3_aa
TRBJ2-6,NA,NA,11,TRBV7-9,TGTGCCAGCAGCTTAACAGGGGTCCTGACTTTC,CASSLTGVLTF
TRBJ2-2,once,NA,12,TRBV5-4,TGTGCCAGCAGCTCCCTCACCGGGGAGCTGTTTTTT,CASSSLTGELFF
TRBJ2-3,few,NA,14,TRBV7-2,TGTGCCAGCAGCTTAGTTTTGCTGGCAGATACGCAGTATTTT,CASSLVLLADTQYF
TRBJ2-3,NA,NA,19,TRBV9,TGTGCCAGCAGCGTAGGGGGGACTCCACTATTCGGGGGCACAGATACGCAGTATTTT,CASSVGGTPLFGGTDTQYF
TRBJ2-7,NA,NA,12,TRBV2,TGTGCCAGCAGTTCCCAGATTGGCGAGCAGTACTTC,CASSSQIGEQYF
TRBJ1-2,NA,TRBD1,14,TRBV6-6,TGTGCCAGCATGCGACAGGGGGCGAGGTATGGCTACACCTTC,CASMRQGARYGYTF
TRBJ2-3,NA,NA,16,TRBV27,TGTGCCAGCAGTTTATCTCGGGCGGGGAGCACAGATACGCAGTATTTT,CASSLSRAGSTDTQYF
TRBJ1-4,NA,TRBD1,15,TRBV6-5,TGTGCCAGCAGTGGGGCCGGACAGGGAGGGGAAAAACTGTTTTTT,CASSGAGQGGEKLFF
TRBJ2-2,NA,TRBD1,14,TRBV2,TGTGCCAGCGGCCAACAGGGGGCGTCCGGGGAGCTGTTTTTT,CASGQQGASGELFF
TRBJ2-7,once,NA,13,TRBV5-1,TGCGCCAGCAGCGGGACGGCGGGTAGGGAGCAGTACTTC,CASSGTAGREQYF
TRBJ1-1,NA,NA,14,TRBV7-9,TGTGCCAGCAGCTTAGTGGGGGCGGGCACTGAAGCTTTCTTT,CASSLVGAGTEAFF
TRBJ2-5,NA,NA,13,TRBV14,TGTGCCAGCAGCCAAGTCCCCTTGCAGACCCAGTACTTC,CASSQVPLQTQYF
TRBJ2-2,NA,TRBD1,15,TRBV7-9,TGTGCCAGCAGTATCACCCAGGGGGCAGGCGGGGAGCTGTTTTTT,CASSITQGAGGELFF
TRBJ2-3,NA,NA,16,TRBV11-3,TGTGCCAGCAGCTTGGAGGGGGGGCTGGGCACAGATACGCAGTATTTT,CASSLEGGLGTDTQYF
TRBJ1-1,NA,NA,13,TRBV5-1,TGCGCCAGCAGCGAGTGGGATTCAGGTGAAGCTTTCTTT,CASSEWDSGEAFF
TRBJ2-4,once,NA,18,TRBV27,TGTGCCAGCAGTTTCCCCGTTGGGGGGTCCGTGGCCAAAAACATTCAGTACTTC,CASSFPVGGSVAKNIQYF
TRBJ1-1,few,NA,13,TRBV25-1,TGTGCCAGCAGAGGACTTATGAACACTGAAGCTTTCTTT,CASRGLMNTEAFF
TRBJ2-3,NA,NA,13,TRBV18,TGTGCCAGCTCACCAACAGCCACAGATACGCAGTATTTT,CASSPTATDTQYF
TRBJ1-4,NA,NA,15,TRBV7-9,TGTGCCAGCAGCTCCCGGACGGGCATTAATGAAAAACTGTTTTTT,CASSSRTGINEKLFF
TRBJ2-1,NA,TRBD2,19,TRBV7-6,TGTGCCAGCAGCTTAATCCTGAGCGGGGGGCCATCTAGTCCCCATGAGCAGTTCTTC,CASSLILSGGPSSPHEQFF
TRBJ2-2,NA,TRBD1,15,TRBV11-2,TGTGCCAGCAACCATCGGACAGGGGTTGGCGGGGAGCTGTTTTTT,CASNHRTGVGGELFF
TRBJ2-1,NA,NA,15,TRBV4-2,TGTGCCAGCAGCGGGAGCGGAGGCTCCTACAATGAGCAGTTCTTC,CASSGSGGSYNEQFF
TRBJ2-3,NA,TRBD1,15,TRBV19,TGTGCCAGTACGGCAGGGGGTACCATCACAGATACGCAGTATTTT,CASTAGGTITDTQYF
TRBJ2-7,NA,TRBD2,15,TRBV14,TGTGCCAGCAGCCGCCGACTAGCGGCGTTGTACGAGCAGTACTTC,CASSRRLAALYEQYF
TRBJ2-1,once,TRBD1,13,TRBV5-1,TGCGCCAGCAGCTTGAGAGGGGGCGGTGAGCAGTTCTTC,CASSLRGGGEQFF
TRBJ1-4,NA,NA,15,TRBV5-1,TGCGCCAGCAGCTTGTTGCCAGGGGAAAATGAAAAACTGTTTTTT,CASSLLPGENEKLFF
TRBJ2-5,NA,NA,15,TRBV7-9,TGTGCCAGCAGCTTAGGTTTGACAGCACAAGAGACCCAGTACTTC,CASSLGLTAQETQYF
TRBJ1-1,NA,TRBD1,14,TRBV2,TGTGCCAGCAGTAAAGACAGGGGGAACACTGAAGCTTTCTTT,CASSKDRGNTEAFF
TRBJ2-3,NA,TRBD2,18,TRBV19,TGTGCCAGTAGTCGCCGGTCTAGCGGGGGGGCACCCCCAGATACGCAGTATTTT,CASSRRSSGGAPPDTQYF
TRBJ2-7,NA,NA,14,TRBV27,TGTGCCAGCAGTCCCCTGCGCCAGCTCTACGAGCAGTACTTC,CASSPLRQLYEQYF
TRBJ2-7,NA,NA,15,TRBV7-8,TGTGCCAGCAGCTTAGCAGGGACCAGCTCCTACGAGCAGTACTTC,CASSLAGTSSYEQYF
TRBJ1-1,NA,NA,15,TRBV9,TGTGCCAGCAGCGTAGGAACCCGCTTTAGCCCTGAAGCTTTCTTT,CASSVGTRFSPEAFF